This record looks at one TCR beta chain sequence and its context. Its antigen is not known. This sample includes further DNA sequences coding for the same CDR3. These data come from a study of shared clonotypes between healthy human individuals. Background on the study: CD8 memory received one plate per donor, CD8 naive two, CD4 memory three and CD4 naive three. Whole-study findings and limits: Depth was large, yet rarefaction showed that sorted-subset sequencing was incomplete. Non-shared clonotypes were found to have lower generation probabilities than the clonotypes that were shared by all four of the sorted-subset donors.

Data came from immunoSEQ multiplex PCR; TCRdb stores just in-frame clones and leaves some out. Of 2 million to 2.5 million clones detected, approximately 95% appear once; the ten largest clones hold about 0.39%. Germline V lookup: CDR1 SGDLS, CDR2 YYNGEE. CDR3 length: 15 amino acids. Trimming took off 0 bases at V and 2 bases at J, with 8 bases between the two ends. The sample comprised naive CD4+ T cells from PBMCs. Regarding subset: CD45RA+ positively selected. This chain connects TRBV9 to TRBJ2-2; the D gene is possibly TRBD1 (6 bases). The TCR was taken from a young man in good health. Some clones in this sample may be carry-over from other donors' samples. CDR3 sequence: CASSVEGTNTGELFF. The CDR3 DNA follows: TGTGCCAGCAGCGTAGAGGGGACAAACACCGGGGAGCTGTTTTTT.